The 20 T cell receptor beta chains below all came from one sample that was sequenced in a study of high-grade serous ovarian cancer treatment subgroups. The repertoire was sequenced with immunoSEQ multiplex PCR; TCRdb's copy has only in-frame clones and lacks some. Of 10,000 or so clones detected, 80% to 90% appear once; the ten largest clones hold roughly 1.8%. The tumor samples were collected prior to definitive surgery or chemotherapy. Sample: tumor tissue. These receptors were collected from a human donor with high-grade serous ovarian cancer.

The chain recombines TRBV27 with TRBJ2-1, with 9 bases fitting TRBD2. The CDR3 contains 13 residues. CDR1 and CDR2 from the germline V gene are MNHEY and SMNVEV (reference sequence). After removal of 4 bases from V and 13 bases from J, the junction contained 8 bases not matched to a gene. CDR3 residues: CASSSTSGQAQFF. The CDR3 DNA is TGTGCCAGCAGTTCGACTAGCGGACAGGCTCAGTTCTTC.

The rearrangement links TRBV7-9 to TRBJ2-1; the D is unclear. Germline V gene lookup returns CDR1 SEHNR and CDR2 FQNEAQ (reference sequence). V gave up 4 bases and J gave up 2 bases, with 24 bases separating them. This CDR3 spans 19 amino acids. CDR3 sequence (DNA): TGTGCCAGCAGCTACTCCCCCGGACGTGCCCGCCCCCCCTACAATGAGCAGTTCTTC. Residues: CASSYSPGRARPPYNEQFF.

The CDR3 nucleotides read TGTGCCAGCAGCTCCGACAGGGACCCTGGAAACACCATATATTTT. Translation: CASSSDRDPGNTIYF. The chain employs TRBV9 and TRBJ1-3; 7 bases are a match to TRBD1. This CDR3 comprises 15 residues. Germline CDR1 SGDLS, CDR2 YYNGEE. J lost 2 bases, V lost 4 bases, and 6 bases had no gene match.

The V and J genes are TRBV6-6 and TRBJ2-5, with no clear D. This CDR3 is 11 amino acids long. Per germline, CDR1 MNHNY and CDR2 SVGAGI (reference sequence). The ends were cut back, 2 bases at V and 5 bases at J, with 3 bases in the middle. The CDR3 coding sequence is TGTGCCAGCAGTTACGACGAGACCCAGTACTTC. Translating gives CASSYDETQYF.

The J gene is TRBJ2-7, the V gene TRBV4-3, with a weak D call TRBD1 (6 bases). Germline V CDR1 and CDR2: LGHNA, YSLEER. Trimming removed 0 bases at V and 2 bases at J, with 11 bases between. There are 15 residues in the CDR3. The CDR3 sequence is CASSQDVGAPYEQYF. The DNA of the CDR3 is TGCGCCAGCAGCCAAGATGTGGGGGCTCCCTACGAGCAGTACTTC.

The gene calls are TRBV29-1 and TRBJ2-5, with D perhaps matching TRBD1 (6 bases). CDR3 length equals 11 residues. From germline, CDR1 is SQVTM and CDR2 ANQGSEA. Trimming took off 0 bases at V and 11 bases at J, with 10 bases between the two ends. For the CDR3, the DNA is TGCAGCGTTGAAGATCCAGGGGAGCAGTACTTC. As protein: CSVEDPGEQYF.

This clone was observed a single time. In nucleotides, the CDR3 is TGTGCCAGCAGTTCCGGACAAGGCCAGCCGGCTTTCTTT. Translated: CASSSGQGQPAFF. V usage is TRBV6-5 and J usage is TRBJ1-1, with D tentatively TRBD1 (5 bases). The V end lost 4 bases, the J end lost 11 bases, and 17 bases lay between the germline ends. The germline V gene has CDR1 MNHEY and CDR2 SVGAGI. The CDR3 length is 13 residues.

The rearrangement uses TRBV6-5 and TRBJ2-7; TRBD1 aligns across 7 bases. The CDR3 runs to 14 residues. V dropped 5 bases and J dropped 2; count of bases not matched to a gene: 6. The germline V gene encodes CDR1 MNHEY and CDR2 SVGAGI. CDR3 bases: TGTGCCAGCAGTCCCTGGACAGGTACCTACGAGCAGTACTTC. It encodes CASSPWTGTYEQYF.

The DNA of the CDR3 is TGTGCCAGCAGCCCGCAGACAGGGTCAAGCGACGAGCAGTACTTC. It specifies CASSPQTGSSDEQYF. The J gene is TRBJ2-7, the V gene TRBV7-2; 7 nucleotides agree with TRBD1. Germline lookup yields CDR1 SGHTA and CDR2 FQGNSA. The V gene end was trimmed by 5 bases and the J gene end by 5 bases; junction bases not matched to a gene: 12. The CDR3 is made up of 15 amino acids.

The genes are TRBV5-1 and TRBJ2-3; possibly TRBD1 or TRBD2 for D (6 bases each). Germline CDR1 reads SGHRS; CDR2 reads YFSETQ. Trimming removed 4 bases from V and 3 bases from J, with 18 bases in between. The CDR3 consists of 16 residues. The CDR3 DNA sequence: TGCGCCAGCAGCGCCGGGGGCAGAGGATGGACAGATACGCAGTATTTT. This encodes CASSAGGRGWTDTQYF.

The V call is TRBV7-2, the J call TRBJ2-5; 10 bases align to TRBD2. The V gene's germline CDR1 is SGHTA and CDR2 FQGNSA. V was pared by 2 bases and J by 3 bases, with 0 bases of the junction left unmatched. The CDR3 contains 14 residues. The CDR3 protein is CASSLLAGEETQYF. CDR3 nucleotide sequence: TGTGCCAGCAGCTTACTAGCGGGGGAAGAGACCCAGTACTTC.

This chain links TRBV5-1 with TRBJ2-1; D perhaps matches TRBD2 (6 bases). This CDR3 comprises 14 residues. CDR1 is SGHRS, CDR2 YFSETQ, per germline. V gave up 4 bases and J gave up 5 bases, with 13 bases separating them. CDR3 protein: CASSAGRPDNEQFF. The CDR3, as DNA: TGCGCCAGCAGCGCGGGACGCCCGGACAATGAGCAGTTCTTC.

The rearrangement joins TRBV6-1 to TRBJ1-6; 7 bases agree with TRBD1. There are 16 residues in the CDR3. V dropped 1 base and J dropped 4; count of bases not matched to a gene: 4. CDR1 is MNHNS, CDR2 SASEGT, per germline. CDR3 amino acids: CASSEDGGQYNSPLHF. The DNA of the CDR3 is TGTGCCAGCAGTGAAGATGGGGGACAGTATAATTCACCCCTCCACTTT.

A word on this clone: The sample carries other DNA sequences with the same CDR3. The chain employs TRBV10-2 and TRBJ2-7, with D maybe TRBD2 (6 bases). Per germline, CDR1 WSHSY and CDR2 SAAADI. This CDR3 comprises 12 residues. Trimming shortened V by 6 bases and J by 4 bases, and 10 bases separated the two germline ends. Here the CDR3 reads CASSSSGYEQYF. CDR3 bases: TGCGCCAGCAGCAGTAGCGGTTACGAGCAGTACTTC.

The chain carries TRBV6-6 and TRBJ2-1; 7 positions agree with TRBD2. The trim removed 5 bases at V and 1 base at J, leaving 5 bases unmatched. CDR3 length: 15 amino acids. Germline V gene sequence: CDR1 MNHNY, CDR2 SVGAGI (reference sequence). The CDR3 nucleotides read TGTGCCAGCAGTGGACTAGGGGAGTCCTACAATGAGCAGTTCTTC. Its translation is CASSGLGESYNEQFF.

The rearrangement uses TRBV28 and TRBJ1-6; 8 bases are a match to TRBD1. The CDR3 has 16 amino acids. Germline trimming cut 7 bases from V and 6 bases from J; bases unmatched to any gene: 11. Germline V gene data show CDR1 as MDHEN and CDR2 as SYDVKM. The CDR3 spells CASTSLPGQANSPLHF. Written as DNA, the CDR3 is TGTGCCAGCACCTCCCTCCCGGGACAGGCTAATTCACCCCTCCACTTT.

This clone was seen a single time. The chain uses TRBV4-2 and TRBJ2-1; 10 bases align to TRBD2. The V and J ends lost 0 bases and 4 bases, in that order; junction bases with no gene match: 3. CDR3 length equals 16 residues. Germline V CDR1 and CDR2: LGHNA, YNFKEQ. The CDR3 coding sequence is TGTGCCAGCAGCCAAGAGCTAGCGGGGGAGTACAATGAGCAGTTCTTC. It yields the protein CASSQELAGEYNEQFF.

The chain uses TRBV10-3 and TRBJ2-5, with D possibly being TRBD2 (7 bases). The CDR3 runs 16 residues. V lost 6 bases, J lost 4 bases, and 21 bases lay in between. Germline-derived CDR1 and CDR2 are ENHRY and SYGVKD. CDR3 region: CAISLRGGGLGETQYF. CDR3 DNA sequence: TGTGCCATCAGCTTGAGGGGGGGCGGTTTGGGAGAGACCCAGTACTTC.

This clone showed up just once. The chain couples TRBV11-2 to TRBJ2-3; D tentatively fits TRBD1 or TRBD2 (6 bases each). V lost 4 bases and J lost 14, with 16 bases in between. The CDR3 length is 12 residues. Germline values: CDR1 SGHAT, CDR2 FQNNGV. The DNA for the CDR3 is TGTGCCAGCAGCTCCCTAGGGGGGCGGGGGTATTTT. It translates to CASSSLGGRGYF.

The J gene is TRBJ2-2, the V gene TRBV6-6, with a tentative D call TRBD2 (6 bases). Germline lookup yields CDR1 MNHNY and CDR2 SVGAGI (reference sequence). V lost 2 bases to trimming and J lost 6 bases, with 7 bases between them. The CDR3 runs to 13 residues. The chain's CDR3 is CASSYGGSGELFF. The DNA of the CDR3 is TGTGCCAGCAGTTACGGGGGGTCCGGGGAGCTGTTTTTT.